This T cell receptor (beta chain) is from a study of blood T cell repertoires in COVID-19. Background on the study: In each case, the material was cDNA or gDNA derived from T cells, B-cell-depleted T cells, or PBMCs.

Authors' data handling: Reference gene primer amplification in the assay estimated nucleated cell counts. Profiling relied on immunoSEQ multiplex PCR, and the TCRdb table lists in-frame clones only, not all of them. Clone size and the V and J calls come from that table; the DNA yielded D and trimming. The table records 46,000 or so clones, about 92% of them present only once. Germline assignment: CDR1 MNHEY and CDR2 SVGAGI. Trimming removed 6 bases from V and 5 bases from J; junction bases left unmatched: 12. This CDR3 is built from 15 residues. This sequence originates from an older man with active COVID-19. The chain employs TRBV6-5 and TRBJ1-1; 7 nucleotides agree with TRBD1. Sequenced sample: peripheral blood. The CDR3 coding sequence is TGTGCCAGCAGGGGAAGGGGGCGGGAATGGACTGAAGCTTTCTTT. Protein product: CASRGRGREWTEAFF.